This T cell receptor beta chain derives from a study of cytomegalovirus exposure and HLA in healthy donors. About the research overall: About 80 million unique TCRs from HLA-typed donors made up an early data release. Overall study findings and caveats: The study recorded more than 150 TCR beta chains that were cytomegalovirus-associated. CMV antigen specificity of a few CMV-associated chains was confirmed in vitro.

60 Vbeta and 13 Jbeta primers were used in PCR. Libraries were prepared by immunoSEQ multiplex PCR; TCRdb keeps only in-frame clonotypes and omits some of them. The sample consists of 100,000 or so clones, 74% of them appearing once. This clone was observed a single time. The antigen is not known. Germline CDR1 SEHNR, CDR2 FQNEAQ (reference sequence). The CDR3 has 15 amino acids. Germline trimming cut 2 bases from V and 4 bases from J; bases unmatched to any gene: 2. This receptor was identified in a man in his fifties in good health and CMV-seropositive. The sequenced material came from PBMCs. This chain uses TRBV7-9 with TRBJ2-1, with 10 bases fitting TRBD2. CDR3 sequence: CASSLRTSGYNEQFF. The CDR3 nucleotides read TGTGCCAGCAGCTTAAGGACTAGCGGTTACAATGAGCAGTTCTTC.